This TCR beta chain was identified in a study of T cells in Graves' hyperthyroidism and ophthalmopathy. About this clonotype itself: The antigen is undetermined.

Study findings and constraints: Also found in blood were most expanded thyroid clonotypes above 0.001.

The CDR3 is made up of 14 amino acids. The V gene end was trimmed by 2 bases and the J gene end by 5 bases; junction bases not matched to a gene: 7. Per germline, CDR1 DFQATT and CDR2 SNEGSKA (reference sequence). Amplification of TCR beta CDR3 regions was performed using RNA transcripts as template. First-round RT-PCR with HTBI primers amplified the TCR CDR3 region. MiXCR, run by TCRdb on the multiplex PCR reads, gives a single entry per CDR3 protein. The data show fewer than 400,000 distinct CDR3 sequences, about 14% seen once. This chain uses TRBV20-1 with TRBJ2-3; TRBD2 matches at 7 bases. This sequence was found in a man in his fifties or sixties with Graves' ophthalmopathy. Sequences were obtained from blood. As DNA, the CDR3 is TGCAGTGCTAGATTGGCGGGAGTTGTAGATACGCAGTATTTT. It specifies CSARLAGVVDTQYF.